This T cell receptor beta chain emerged from a study of shared clonotypes between healthy human individuals (dated by TCRdb to 2020 to 2022). The study in broad terms: The cohort included three men and a couple of women between 18 and 49 years of age. Per donor, three plates each were used for CD4 naive and CD4 memory, two for CD8 naive, and one for CD8 memory. To increase sequencing depth and limit assay-specific biases, different laboratories used diverse techniques to prepare libraries and sequence TCR repertoires. To estimate repertoire size and how much clonotypes are shared between individuals, the study performed deep sequencing of blood TCR repertoires from 4 to 6 healthy adults. Each donor's leukapheresis produced roughly between roughly 0.85 and 9.5 billion PBMCs.

Here is what the overall study found, with its caveats: Compared with non-shared clonotypes, clonotypes shared by all four sorted-subset donors had higher generation probabilities. Based on pairwise subsampling, the degree of clonotype sharing among donors was expected to be affected by sequencing depth. Sampling was limited to blood, and TCR repertoires in tissue likely differ from TCR repertoires in blood. Even with the large sequencing depth, rarefaction of the sorted-subset datasets indicated that sequencing was incomplete. Naive subsets generally had larger estimated clonotype richness than memory subsets. Sharing across a handful of donors was observed for about 4.8% of naive CD4, about 3.2% of naive CD8, about 2.5% of memory CD4, and about 0.4% of memory CD8 clonotypes. The small number of donors limited the genetic and exposure-history diversity represented.

Note on this clone: Its antigen is currently not known. Base-call qualities are not available, and no considerably larger clone is one nucleotide away.

V is cut by 5 bases and J by 0 bases, and the space between the germline ends is 11 bases. The CDR3 contains 14 residues, cysteine and phenylalanine counted. Left in the record is the CDR3 DNA by itself, 42 bases read in frame from the first base. The germline V gene (reference sequence) supplies CDR1 MNHNY and CDR2 SVGAGI. Donors were healthy HIV-negative adults with no recently reported acute infections or vaccinations. Every donor was a Caucasian adult residing in Nashville, Tennessee, USA. CD4+ T cells were enriched by magnetic negative selection, after which naive cells were positively selected on CD45RA and the negative fraction was taken as the memory subset. Blood was collected by leukapheresis, and PBMCs were isolated by Ficoll-Histopaque density gradient centrifugation and then cryopreserved in liquid nitrogen vapor phase. Analytical flow cytometry was used to check the purity and quantity of every magnetically sorted T cell population. Each sorted fraction had its genomic DNA isolated and then quantified by UV absorbance on a Nanodrop 2000c.

Using the deep immunoSEQ assay, TCR CDR3 regions were amplified from genomic DNA by multiplex PCR. Extracted genomic DNA from each cell subset was spread evenly across all wells of several immunoSEQ 96-well plates, with each plate serving as a replicate. For sorted subsets, approximately 200 ng of genomic DNA, equivalent to around 29,000 T cell genomes, went into each replicate PCR. Purified libraries were measured with a Qubit 3.0 fluorometer, size-checked on a Bioanalyzer 2100, and measured again with the KAPA Library Quantification kit. Each immunoSEQ 96-well plate was sequenced on its own single-read 150-cycle Illumina NextSeq 550 flow cell. Under the source paper's analysis protocol: The immunoSEQ output contained only junctional sequences without quality scores, so filtering could not match that applied to full-length reads. Sequences were annotated with PyIR, a Python wrapper for IgBLAST v1.9, using IMGT germline references to assign V/J genes and CDR3. Any read was removed if the V/J assignment was weak (E-value above 1e-6), the CDR3 was missing, or the read contained stop codons, out-of-frame junctions, or ambiguous translated residues. V3J clonotypes were defined as sequences sharing an identical inferred V gene, J gene, and CDR3 amino acid sequence. Percentage overlap between repertoires was computed as shared unique clonotypes divided by the size of the smaller repertoire. Repertoire richness was assessed with RTK rarefaction, the Chao1 estimator, and Recon v2.1 estimates of unobserved clonotypes. Generation probabilities for all TCRbeta clonotypes obtained by the gDNA method from a few donors were computed using OLGA. TCRdb took this table from immuneACCESS and kept in-frame rearrangements with V and J called. Such tables lack part of the clones; where checked against another copy, unresolved V genes explain under half of the gap, and the rest is unexplained. That table gives V, J and clone size, and the DNA gave D and trimming. A total of about 1 million clones appear in this sample, under 80% of them only once. Jointly, the top ten make up about 1.5% of the sample.

The V gene is TRBV6-6 and the J gene is TRBJ2-7; a tentative D match to TRBD1 spans 5 bases. Sequencing input: memory CD4+ T cells sorted from blood. What the cell subset or site label conveys for this sample: CD45RA-negative fraction. This clonotype was obtained from a man aged 18 to 30 in good health. The CDR3 in this case is CASSRTSSSYEQYF. The DNA is TGTGCCAGCAGTCGGACATCTAGCTCCTACGAGCAGTACTTC.